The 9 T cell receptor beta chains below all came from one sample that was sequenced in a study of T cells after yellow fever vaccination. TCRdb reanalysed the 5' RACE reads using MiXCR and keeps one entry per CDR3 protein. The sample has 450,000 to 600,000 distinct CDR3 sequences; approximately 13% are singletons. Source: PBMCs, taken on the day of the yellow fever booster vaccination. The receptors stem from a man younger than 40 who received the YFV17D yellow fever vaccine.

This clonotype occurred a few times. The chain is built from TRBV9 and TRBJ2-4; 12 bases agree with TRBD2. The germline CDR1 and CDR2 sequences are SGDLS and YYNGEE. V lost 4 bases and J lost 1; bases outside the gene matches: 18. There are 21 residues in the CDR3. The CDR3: CASSPGGRTSGRWSAKNIQYF. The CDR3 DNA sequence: TGTGCCAGCAGCCCAGGGGGGAGAACTAGCGGGAGGTGGTCGGCCAAAAACATTCAGTACTTC.

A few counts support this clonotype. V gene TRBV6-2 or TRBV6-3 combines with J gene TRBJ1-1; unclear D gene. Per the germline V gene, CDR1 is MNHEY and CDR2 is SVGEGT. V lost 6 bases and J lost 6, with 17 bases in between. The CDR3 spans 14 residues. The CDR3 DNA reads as TGTGCCAGCAGCTCGAGACACTTAGCGGCTGAAGCTTTCTTT. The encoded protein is CASSSRHLAAEAFF.

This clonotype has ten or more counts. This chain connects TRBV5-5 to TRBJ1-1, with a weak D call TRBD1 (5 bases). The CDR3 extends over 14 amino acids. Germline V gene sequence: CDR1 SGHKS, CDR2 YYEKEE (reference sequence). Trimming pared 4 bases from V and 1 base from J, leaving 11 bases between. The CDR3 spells CASSPGRTNTEAFF. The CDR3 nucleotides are TGTGCCAGCAGCCCGGGACGGACGAACACTGAAGCTTTCTTT.

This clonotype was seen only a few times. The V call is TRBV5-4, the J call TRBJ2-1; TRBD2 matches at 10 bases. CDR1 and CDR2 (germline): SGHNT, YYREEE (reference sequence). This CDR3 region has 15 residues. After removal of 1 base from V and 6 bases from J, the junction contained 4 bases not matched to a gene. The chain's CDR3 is CASSLLLAGINEQFF. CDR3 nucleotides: TGTGCCAGCAGCTTGTTACTAGCGGGAATCAATGAGCAGTTCTTC.

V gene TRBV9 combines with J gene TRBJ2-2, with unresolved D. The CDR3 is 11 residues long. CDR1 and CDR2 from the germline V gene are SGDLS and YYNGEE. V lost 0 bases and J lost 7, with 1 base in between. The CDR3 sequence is CASSVDGELFF. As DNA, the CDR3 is TGTGCCAGCAGCGTAGACGGGGAGCTGTTTTTT.

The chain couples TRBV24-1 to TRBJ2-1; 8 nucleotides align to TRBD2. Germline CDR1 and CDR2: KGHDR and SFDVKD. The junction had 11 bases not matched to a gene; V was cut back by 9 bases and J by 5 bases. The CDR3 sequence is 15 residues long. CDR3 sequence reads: CATALAGGRNNEQFF. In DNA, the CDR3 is TGTGCCACCGCACTTGCGGGGGGAAGGAACAATGAGCAGTTCTTC.

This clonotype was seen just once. The CDR3 sequence is CSARASTGVSSGANVLTF. The CDR3 DNA sequence: TGCAGTGCTAGAGCAAGCACAGGGGTCAGCTCTGGGGCCAACGTCCTGACTTTC. This sequence joins TRBV20-1 and TRBJ2-6; TRBD1 agrees at 7 bases. The V gene end was trimmed by 1 base and the J gene end by 0 bases; junction bases not matched to a gene: 9. This CDR3 has 18 amino acids. Germline assignment: CDR1 DFQATT and CDR2 SNEGSKA (reference sequence).

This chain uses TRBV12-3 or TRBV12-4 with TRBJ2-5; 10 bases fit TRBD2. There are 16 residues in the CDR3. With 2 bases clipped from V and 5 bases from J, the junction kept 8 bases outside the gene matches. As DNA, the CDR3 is TGTGCCAGCAGTTTATCTGTAGCGGGAGGAGGCGAGACCCAGTACTTC. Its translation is CASSLSVAGGGETQYF.

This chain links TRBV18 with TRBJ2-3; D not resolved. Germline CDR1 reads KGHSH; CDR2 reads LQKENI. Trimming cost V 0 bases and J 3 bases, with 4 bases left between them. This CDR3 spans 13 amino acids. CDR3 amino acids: CASSPPRTDTQYF. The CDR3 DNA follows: TGTGCCAGCTCACCACCGAGAACAGATACGCAGTATTTT. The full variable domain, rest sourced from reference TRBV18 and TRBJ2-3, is NAGVMQNPRHLVRRRGQEARLRCSPMKGHSHVYWYRQLPEEGLKFMVYLQKENIIDESGMPKERFSAEFPKEGPSILRIQQVVRGDSAAYFCASSPPRTDTQYFGPGTRLTVL.